The entry below gives a single TCR beta chain sequence along with its context. These data originate in a study of cytomegalovirus exposure and HLA in healthy donors. With 60 Vbeta and 13 Jbeta primers, the PCR was carried out. Measured with immunoSEQ multiplex PCR; TCRdb has only the in-frame clones, and not every one. The data contain fewer than 150,000 clones, around four fifths of them singletons. This CDR3 is 15 amino acids long. Germline values: CDR1 MNHEY, CDR2 SVGAGI. V was clipped by 6 bases and J by 4 bases; unmatched bases: 9. The TCR sequence derives from a woman aged 40-49 years in good health and CMV-seronegative. This rearrangement joins TRBV6-5 to TRBJ1-2; 9 bases match TRBD1. Specimen: PBMCs. CDR3 loop: CASRAGQGSRYGYTF. The CDR3, as DNA: TGTGCCAGCAGAGCCGGACAGGGGAGTCGCTATGGCTACACCTTC.